Below, 10 T cell receptor beta chains from the same sample are listed, as sequenced in a study of cytomegalovirus exposure and HLA in healthy donors. The PCR used 60 Vbeta and 13 Jbeta primers. Profiled with immunoSEQ multiplex PCR; TCRdb holds only in-frame clones, not every one. The table shows 150,000 to 200,000 clones, with 80% to 90% occurring only once. Sequencing was performed on PBMCs. These receptors were obtained from a woman younger than 35 in good health and CMV-seropositive.

The chain joins TRBV4-2 to TRBJ2-2; TRBD2 matches 8 bases. Per the germline V gene, CDR1 is LGHNA and CDR2 is YNFKEQ. This CDR3 is 16 amino acids long. After removal of 3 bases from V and 2 bases from J, the junction contained 5 bases not matched to a gene. CDR3 sequence (DNA): TGTGCCAGCAGCCACCGGGGGGGCCTTAACACCGGGGAGCTGTTTTTT. Translated: CASSHRGGLNTGELFF.

The gene calls are TRBV6-5 and TRBJ2-5; D unclear. V lost 4 bases to trimming and J lost 5 bases, with 5 bases between them. The CDR3 length is 11 residues. Germline values: CDR1 MNHEY, CDR2 SVGAGI. The CDR3 here is CASSSLETQYF. In DNA, the CDR3 is TGTGCCAGCAGTTCGTTGGAGACCCAGTACTTC.

The gene calls are TRBV11-2 and TRBJ2-2; the D is unclear. Germline-derived CDR1 and CDR2 are SGHAT and FQNNGV. With 5 bases removed from V and 8 bases from J, the gap between germline ends came to 9 bases. The CDR3 consists of 12 residues. CDR3 sequence: CASSQDAGELFF. CDR3 nucleotides: TGTGCCAGCAGCCAAGATGCGGGGGAGCTGTTTTTT.

This clone was recorded only once. The chain is built from TRBV14 and TRBJ1-5; TRBD1 matches at 7 bases. This CDR3 is built from 24 residues. The germline gives CDR1 SGHDN, CDR2 FVKESK. Unmatched junction bases numbered 31, after V lost 2 bases and J lost 3 bases. The CDR3 DNA sequence: TGTGCCAGCAGCCAAAAGAGGGGACAGAGCTGCGGGCTTCGGGGTGCCCAACCCAATCAGCCCCAGCATTTT. Translation gives CASSQKRGQSCGLRGAQPNQPQHF.

The chain combines TRBV9 with TRBJ1-2; weak D call: TRBD1 (5 bases). Germline loops: CDR1 SGDLS, CDR2 YYNGEE. V lost 4 bases and J lost 3, with 13 bases in between. CDR3 length: 14 amino acids. The CDR3 region is CASSTNEGDYGYTF. The CDR3 nucleotides are TGTGCCAGCAGCACCAATGAAGGGGACTATGGCTACACCTTC.

The chain employs TRBV5-6 and TRBJ2-7; TRBD2 matches at 10 bases. Germline V lookup: CDR1 SGHDT, CDR2 YYEEEE. V dropped 3 bases and J dropped 0; count of bases not matched to a gene: 15. This CDR3 is built from 19 residues. DNA for the CDR3: TGTGCCAGCAGCTCACCCGCACCCCCTAGCGGGGGCCGCTCCTACGAGCAGTACTTC. Protein product: CASSSPAPPSGGRSYEQYF.

V and J are TRBV7-9 and TRBJ2-1; the D gene is possibly TRBD2 (6 bases). The V end lost 4 bases, the J end lost 14 bases, and 27 bases lay between the germline ends. Germline V lookup: CDR1 SEHNR, CDR2 FQNEAQ (reference sequence). This CDR3 region has 16 residues. The CDR3 loop reads CASSSPGGLLGSSEFF. The CDR3 DNA follows: TGTGCCAGCAGCTCCCCCGGGGGACTCCTCGGGTCGTCGGAGTTCTTC.

This clone was seen a handful of times. V gene TRBV5-4 combines with J gene TRBJ1-3; D is perhaps TRBD1 (5 bases). CDR1 SGHNT and CDR2 YYREEE come from the germline V gene (reference sequence). Trimming removed 3 bases at V and 0 bases at J, with 13 bases between. This CDR3 has 16 residues. The CDR3, as DNA: TGTGCCAGCAGCTCTTCTCTGGGACTCTCTGGAAACACCATATATTTT. Its translation: CASSSSLGLSGNTIYF. The full variable domain, in which reference TRBV5-4 and TRBJ1-3 provide the parts outside the CDR3, is ETGVTQSPTHLIKTRGQQVTLRCSSQSGHNTVSWYQQALGQGPQFIFQYYREEENGRGNFPPRFSGLQFPNYSSELNVNALELDDSALYLCASSSSLGLSGNTIYFGEGSWLTVV.

This chain links TRBV10-3 with TRBJ2-7, with D maybe TRBD1 (5 bases). CDR1 and CDR2 from the germline V gene are ENHRY and SYGVKD. The V end was cut by 10 bases, the J end by 8 bases, with 9 bases between. CDR3 length: 9 residues. The CDR3 region has the DNA TGTGCCACCGTGGGGCAGCAGTACTTC. Its protein is CATVGQQYF.

The rearrangement uses TRBV11-2 and TRBJ1-2, with TRBD1 matching 10 bases. This CDR3 has 17 amino acids. V trimming: 0 bases; J trimming: 4 bases; junction bases outside the gene matches: 8. The V gene's germline CDR1 is SGHAT and CDR2 FQNNGV. CDR3: CASSLDEGTGVRYGYTF. The CDR3 nucleotides read TGTGCCAGCAGCTTAGATGAGGGGACAGGGGTTCGCTATGGCTACACCTTC. Full variable domain (missing parts from reference TRBV11-2 and TRBJ1-2): EAGVAQSPRYKIIEKRQSVAFWCNPISGHATLYWYQQILGQGPKLLIQFQNNGVVDDSQLPKDRFSAERLKGVDSTLKIQPAKLEDSAVYLCASSLDEGTGVRYGYTFGSGTRLTVV.